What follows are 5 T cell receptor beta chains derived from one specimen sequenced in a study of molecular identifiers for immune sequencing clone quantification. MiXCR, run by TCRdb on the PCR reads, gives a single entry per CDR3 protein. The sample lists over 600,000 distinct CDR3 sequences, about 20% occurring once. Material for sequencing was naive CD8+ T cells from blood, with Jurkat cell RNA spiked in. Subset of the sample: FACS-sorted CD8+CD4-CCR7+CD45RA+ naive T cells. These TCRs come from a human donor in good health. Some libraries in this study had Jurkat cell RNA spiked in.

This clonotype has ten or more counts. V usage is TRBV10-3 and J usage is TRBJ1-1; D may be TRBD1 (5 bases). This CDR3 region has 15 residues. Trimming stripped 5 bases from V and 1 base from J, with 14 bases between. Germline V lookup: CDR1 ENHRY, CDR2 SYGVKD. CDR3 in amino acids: CAISRDGLANTEAFF. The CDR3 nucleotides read TGTGCCATCAGTAGGGACGGACTAGCGAACACTGAAGCTTTCTTT.

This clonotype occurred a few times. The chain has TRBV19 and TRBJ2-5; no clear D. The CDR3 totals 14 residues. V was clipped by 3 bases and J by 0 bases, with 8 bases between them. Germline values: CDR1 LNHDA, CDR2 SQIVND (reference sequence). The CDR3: CASSIFLNQETQYF. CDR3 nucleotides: TGTGCCAGTAGTATTTTTCTAAACCAAGAGACCCAGTACTTC. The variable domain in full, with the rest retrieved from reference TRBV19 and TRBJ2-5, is DGGITQSPKYLFRKEGQNVTLSCEQNLNHDAMYWYRQDPGQGLRLIYYSQIVNDFQKGDIAEGYSVSREKKESFPLTVTSAQKNPTAFYLCASSIFLNQETQYFGPGTRLLVL.

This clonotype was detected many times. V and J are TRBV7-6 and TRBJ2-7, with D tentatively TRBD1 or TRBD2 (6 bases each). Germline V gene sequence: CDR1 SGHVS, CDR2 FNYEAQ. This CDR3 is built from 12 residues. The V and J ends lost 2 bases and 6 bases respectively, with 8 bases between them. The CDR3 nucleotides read TGTGCCAGCAGCTTATCGGGGGCCGAGCAGTACTTC. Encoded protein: CASSLSGAEQYF. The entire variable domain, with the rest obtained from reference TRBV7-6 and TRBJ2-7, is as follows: GAGVSQSPRYKVTKRGQDVALRCDPISGHVSLYWYRQALGQGPEFLTYFNYEAQQDKSGLPNDRFSAERPEGSISTLTIQRTEQRDSAMYRCASSLSGAEQYFGPGTRLTVT.

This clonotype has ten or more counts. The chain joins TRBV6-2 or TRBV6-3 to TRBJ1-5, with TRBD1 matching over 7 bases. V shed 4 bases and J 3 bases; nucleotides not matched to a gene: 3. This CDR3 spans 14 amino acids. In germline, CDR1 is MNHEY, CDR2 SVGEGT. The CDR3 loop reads CASSFGQVNQPQHF. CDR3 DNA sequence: TGTGCCAGCAGTTTCGGACAGGTCAATCAGCCCCAGCATTTT.

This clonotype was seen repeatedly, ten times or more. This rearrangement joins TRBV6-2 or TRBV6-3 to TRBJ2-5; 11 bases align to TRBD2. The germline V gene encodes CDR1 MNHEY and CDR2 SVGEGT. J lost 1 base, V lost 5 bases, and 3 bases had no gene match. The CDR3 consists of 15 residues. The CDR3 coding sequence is TGTGCCAGCAGTACGGGACTAGCGGTCCAAGAGACCCAGTACTTC. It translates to CASSTGLAVQETQYF.